Here is one T cell receptor beta chain with its context. The V gene end was trimmed by 5 bases and the J gene end by 7 bases; junction bases not matched to a gene: 13. Germline values: CDR1 LNHNV, CDR2 YYDKDF (reference sequence). The CDR3 sequence is 16 residues long. The source of the sample is a study of blood T cell repertoires in COVID-19. The overall study: Italy, Spain and the United States were the sources of the convalescent and acute COVID-19 samples.

Profiled with immunoSEQ multiplex PCR; TCRdb holds only in-frame clones, not every one. The sample holds some 160,000 clones, around 90% seen once. The rearrangement uses TRBV15 and TRBJ2-1, with 8 positions matching TRBD1. The sequence was obtained from a man aged 45-65 years who had recovered from COVID-19. The source material was peripheral blood. CDR3 sequence reads: CATSRLEGQGRNEQFF. CDR3 in DNA: TGTGCCACCAGCCGACTAGAAGGACAGGGTAGGAATGAGCAGTTCTTC.